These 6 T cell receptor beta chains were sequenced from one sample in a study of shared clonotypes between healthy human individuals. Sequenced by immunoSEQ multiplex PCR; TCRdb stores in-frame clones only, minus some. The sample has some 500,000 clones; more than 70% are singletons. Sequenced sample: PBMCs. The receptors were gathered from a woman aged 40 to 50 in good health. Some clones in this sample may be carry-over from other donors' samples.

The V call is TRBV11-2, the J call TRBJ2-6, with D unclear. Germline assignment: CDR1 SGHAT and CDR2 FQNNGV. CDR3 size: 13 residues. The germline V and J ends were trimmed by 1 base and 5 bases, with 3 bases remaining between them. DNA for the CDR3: TGTGCCAGCAGCTTAGGACGGGCCAACGTCCTGACTTTC. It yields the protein CASSLGRANVLTF. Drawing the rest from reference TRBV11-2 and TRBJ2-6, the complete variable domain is EAGVAQSPRYKIIEKRQSVAFWCNPISGHATLYWYQQILGQGPKLLIQFQNNGVVDDSQLPKDRFSAERLKGVDSTLKIQPAKLEDSAVYLCASSLGRANVLTFGAGSRLTVL.

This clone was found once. CDR3 in DNA: TGTGCCACCTCTCGGCGGACAGAGAACACCGGGGAGCTGTTTTTT. Translating gives CATSRRTENTGELFF. This rearrangement joins TRBV10-3 to TRBJ2-2; TRBD1 might be the D (6 bases). This CDR3 is built from 15 residues. Between the trimmed V and J ends, which lost 10 bases and 1 base, there was a span of 16 bases. CDR1 is ENHRY, CDR2 SYGVKD, per germline.

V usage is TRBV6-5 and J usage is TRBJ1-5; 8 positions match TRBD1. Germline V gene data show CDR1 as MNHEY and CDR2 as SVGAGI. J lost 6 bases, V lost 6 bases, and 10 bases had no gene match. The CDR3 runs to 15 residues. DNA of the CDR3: TGTGCCAGCAGCTCCAGACAGGGGATTGGTCAGCCCCAGCATTTT. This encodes CASSSRQGIGQPQHF.

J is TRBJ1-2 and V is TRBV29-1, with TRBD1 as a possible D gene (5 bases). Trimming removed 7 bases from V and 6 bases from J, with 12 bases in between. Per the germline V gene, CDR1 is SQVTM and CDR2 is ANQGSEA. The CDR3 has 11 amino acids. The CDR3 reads CSAGDRDGYTF. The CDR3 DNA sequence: TGCAGCGCCGGGGACCGAGATGGCTACACCTTC.

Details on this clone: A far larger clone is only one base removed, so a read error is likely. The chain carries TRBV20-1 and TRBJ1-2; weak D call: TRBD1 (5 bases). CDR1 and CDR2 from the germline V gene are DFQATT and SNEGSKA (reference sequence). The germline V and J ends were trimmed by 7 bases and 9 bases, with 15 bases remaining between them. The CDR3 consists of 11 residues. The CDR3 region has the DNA TGCAGTGTTGAAGGGGAGCGACGCTACACCTTC. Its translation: CSVEGERRYTF.

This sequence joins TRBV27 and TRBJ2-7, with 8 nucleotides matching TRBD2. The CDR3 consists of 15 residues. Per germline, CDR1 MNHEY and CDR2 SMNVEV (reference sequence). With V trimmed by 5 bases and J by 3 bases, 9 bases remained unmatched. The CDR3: CASSPREREFYEQYF. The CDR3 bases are TGTGCCAGCAGTCCCAGGGAGCGGGAGTTCTACGAGCAGTACTTC.